Presented here are 28 T cell receptor beta chains from one specimen sequenced in a study of shared clonotypes between healthy human individuals. Produced via immunoSEQ multiplex PCR; TCRdb's table is partial and in-frame only. The table lists some 2,000,000 clones, approximately 96% of them singletons, with less than 0.15% in the top ten. Input material: naive CD4+ T cells sorted from blood. Subset defined: CD45RA+ positively selected. The receptors come from a man aged 18-30 years in good health.

The genes are TRBV6-6 and TRBJ1-2, with D possibly matching TRBD1 (6 bases). V lost 0 bases and J 8 bases, leaving 13 bases between the germline ends. Per germline, CDR1 MNHNY and CDR2 SVGAGI (reference sequence). The CDR3 spans 14 residues. The CDR3 bases are TGTGCCAGCAGTTACTCGCAGGACAGTGGGGGCTACACCTTC. Encoded protein: CASSYSQDSGGYTF.

V usage is TRBV7-3 and J usage is TRBJ1-1; weak D call: TRBD1 (5 bases). Germline V gene data show CDR1 as SGHTA and CDR2 as FQGTGA. Trimming removed 1 base from V and 8 bases from J, with 11 bases in between. The CDR3 contains 13 residues. CDR3 loop: CASSLSGGAEAFF. The CDR3 nucleotides read TGTGCCAGCAGCTTAAGTGGGGGAGCGGAAGCTTTCTTT.

The rearrangement links TRBV5-1 to TRBJ1-4; the match to TRBD1 covers 8 bases. Losses at the gene ends were 7 bases for V and 0 bases for J; bases not matched to a gene: 8. The CDR3 is 16 residues long. Looked up from germline, CDR1 is SGHRS and CDR2 is YFSETQ. CDR3 sequence: CASSRTGPTTNEKLFF. CDR3 sequence (DNA): TGCGCCAGCTCCCGGACAGGGCCCACAACTAATGAAAAACTGTTTTTT.

This sequence joins TRBV11-2 and TRBJ2-3; tentatively, D is TRBD1 or TRBD2 (5 bases each). The CDR3 consists of 16 residues. Germline V gene lookup returns CDR1 SGHAT and CDR2 FQNNGV. The germline V and J ends were trimmed by 5 bases and 0 bases, with 15 bases remaining between them. The CDR3 DNA reads as TGTGCCAGCAGCAAAGGGGACGGAGCTAGCACAGATACGCAGTATTTT. Its translation: CASSKGDGASTDTQYF. The entire variable domain, with the rest obtained from reference TRBV11-2 and TRBJ2-3, is as follows: EAGVAQSPRYKIIEKRQSVAFWCNPISGHATLYWYQQILGQGPKLLIQFQNNGVVDDSQLPKDRFSAERLKGVDSTLKIQPAKLEDSAVYLCASSKGDGASTDTQYFGPGTRLTVL.

This chain joins TRBV28 and TRBJ1-2; 7 bases fit TRBD1. Germline V gene lookup returns CDR1 MDHEN and CDR2 SYDVKM. This CDR3 contains 15 residues. With V trimmed by 4 bases and J by 2 bases, 7 bases remained unmatched. The CDR3: CASSSPRGRNYGYTF. DNA for the CDR3: TGTGCCAGCAGTTCACCCAGGGGGAGAAACTATGGCTACACCTTC.

V usage is TRBV19 and J usage is TRBJ1-5; no definite D call. Germline-derived CDR1 and CDR2 are LNHDA and SQIVND (reference sequence). The CDR3 spans 13 residues. V was shortened by 1 base and J by 6 bases, with 7 bases between the two germline ends. The CDR3 region is CASSIVESQPQHF. The CDR3 DNA sequence: TGTGCCAGTAGTATAGTGGAGAGTCAGCCCCAGCATTTT.

Turning to this clone: Compared with germline, one end of the junction differs, possibly owing to a read error. The CDR3 loop is CTSSPTPRYTGELFF. In DNA form, the CDR3 reads TGCACCAGCAGCCCAACCCCGCGTTACACCGGGGAGCTGTTTTTT. V is TRBV4-1 and J is TRBJ2-2; D is unclear. Germline V gene data show CDR1 as MGHRA and CDR2 as YSYEKL. CDR3 size: 15 residues.

This clone came up a few times. This sample also contains other DNA sequences that code for the same CDR3. This rearrangement joins TRBV30 to TRBJ1-1; possible D gene TRBD1, 5 bases. CDR3 size: 13 residues. V lost 0 bases to trimming and J lost 1 base, with 6 bases between them. Germline CDR1 GTSNPN, CDR2 SVGIG (reference sequence). This CDR3 is CAWSVGANTEAFF. In nucleotides, the CDR3 is TGTGCCTGGAGTGTAGGGGCGAACACTGAAGCTTTCTTT.

The CDR3 region has the DNA TGTGCCTGGAGCCTTAGACAGGGGCTTGCAGATACGCAGTATTTT. Translated, it gives CAWSLRQGLADTQYF. This chain joins TRBV30 and TRBJ2-3, with 8 bases that match TRBD1. V gave up 3 bases and J gave up 4 bases; unmatched junction bases: 9. Germline V CDR1 and CDR2: GTSNPN, SVGIG (reference sequence). There are 15 residues in the CDR3.

This clone was seen once. This rearrangement joins TRBV18 to TRBJ1-1; 8 bases line up with TRBD1. Germline V CDR1 and CDR2: KGHSH, LQKENI. Trimming at V came to 11 bases and at J to 2 bases, leaving 7 bases not matched to a gene. The CDR3 length is 13 residues. The CDR3 coding sequence is TGTGCCGTGGGAGCAGGGGGCAACACTGAAGCTTTCTTT. Its protein product is CAVGAGGNTEAFF.

The V gene is TRBV28, the J gene TRBJ1-5; weak D call: TRBD1 (5 bases). V gave up 3 bases and J gave up 3 bases, with 18 bases separating them. Germline values: CDR1 MDHEN, CDR2 SYDVKM. The CDR3 sequence is 17 residues long. This CDR3 reads CASSFMRGDLYNQPQHF. The DNA for the CDR3 is TGTGCCAGCAGTTTTATGCGGGGGGACCTCTACAATCAGCCCCAGCATTTT.

As concerns this clone: Other DNA sequences within the sample encode an identical CDR3. The chain couples TRBV6-5 to TRBJ1-1, with no clear D. Germline-derived CDR1 and CDR2 are MNHEY and SVGAGI. This CDR3 has 13 amino acids. V dropped 3 bases and J dropped 3 bases, with 8 bases sitting between them. CDR3 sequence (DNA): TGTGCCAGCAGTTATTATCGAGACACTGAAGCTTTCTTT. It is translated as CASSYYRDTEAFF.

The chain joins TRBV4-1 to TRBJ1-4; 7 bases match TRBD1. Germline CDR1 and CDR2: MGHRA and YSYEKL. This CDR3 comprises 15 residues. The ends lost 1 base at V and 7 bases at J; junction bases unmatched: 6. The CDR3 DNA sequence: TGCGCCAGCAGCCAAGGGCGGCAGGGGGGTGAAAAACTGTTTTTT. It is translated as CASSQGRQGGEKLFF.

J is TRBJ2-7 and V is TRBV30; D may correspond to TRBD1 or TRBD2 (5 bases each). The CDR3 loop spans 12 amino acids. CDR1 and CDR2 from the germline V gene are GTSNPN and SVGIG (reference sequence). V was shortened by 2 bases and J by 7 bases, with 12 bases between the two germline ends. This chain's CDR3 is CAWSSRDVEQYF. The CDR3 DNA reads as TGTGCCTGGAGTTCCCGGGACGTTGAGCAGTACTTC. Filled out from reference TRBV30 and TRBJ2-7, the complete variable domain reads SQTIHQWPATLVQPVGSPLSLECTVEGTSNPNLYWYRQAAGRGLQLLFYSVGIGQISSEVPQNLSASRPQDRQFILSSKKLLLSDSGFYLCAWSSRDVEQYFGPGTRLTVT.

The gene calls are TRBV28 and TRBJ1-6, with 7 bases identical to TRBD1. J was trimmed by 8 bases and V by 6 bases; bases with no gene match: 7. Germline V gene sequence: CDR1 MDHEN, CDR2 SYDVKM. The CDR3 is 14 residues long. This CDR3 reads CASSPGTDHSPLHF. The CDR3 DNA sequence: TGTGCCAGCAGCCCCGGGACAGACCATTCACCCCTCCACTTT.

About this clone itself: Distinct nucleotide sequences in the sample also encode this CDR3. In DNA, the CDR3 is TGTGCCAGCTCACCACCCACGACTGAAGCTTTCTTT. It specifies CASSPPTTEAFF. The chain combines TRBV18 with TRBJ1-1; no clear D gene. V lost 0 bases, J lost 5 bases, and 4 bases lay in between. This CDR3 is 12 amino acids long. Germline loops: CDR1 KGHSH, CDR2 LQKENI.

V gene TRBV3-1 (or the pseudogene TRBV3-2) combines with J gene TRBJ2-7; D is ambiguous. This CDR3 comprises 9 residues. The V gene lost 8 bases and the J gene lost 4 bases, with 3 bases spanning the gap. Germline V gene data show CDR1 as LGHDT and CDR2 as YNNKEL (reference sequence). CDR3 region: CASHYEQYF. For the CDR3, the DNA is TGTGCCAGCCATTACGAGCAGTACTTC.

The sample holds one count of this clone. The sample has other DNA sequences that encode this CDR3 too. J is TRBJ1-5 and V is TRBV28; 8 bases fit TRBD1. J gave up 4 bases and V 3 bases, and 2 bases lay outside the gene matches. The V gene's germline CDR1 is MDHEN and CDR2 SYDVKM. The CDR3 has 14 amino acids. CDR3 sequence reads: CASSLGTGNQPQHF. The CDR3 DNA reads as TGTGCCAGCAGTTTGGGGACAGGTAATCAGCCCCAGCATTTT.

V usage is TRBV6-1 and J usage is TRBJ2-3; 7 bases are shared with TRBD1. Looked up from germline, CDR1 is MNHNS and CDR2 is SASEGT. The CDR3 totals 14 residues. V shed 6 bases, J shed 6 bases, and the junction held 9 bases outside the gene matches. The CDR3 DNA reads as TGTGCCAGCAGGAAAACAGGGGTTGACGATACGCAGTATTTT. Amino acids: CASRKTGVDDTQYF.

The genes are TRBV5-5 and TRBJ2-3; the match to TRBD2 covers 14 bases. Germline CDR1 and CDR2: SGHKS and YYEKEE (reference sequence). This CDR3 has 15 amino acids. V trimming: 4 bases; J trimming: 8 bases; junction bases outside the gene matches: 6. CDR3 DNA sequence: TGTGCCAGCAGCGTGGGGACTAGCGGGGGAGTTACGCAGTATTTT. This translates into CASSVGTSGGVTQYF. Full variable domain (missing parts from reference TRBV5-5 and TRBJ2-3): DAGVTQSPTHLIKTRGQQVTLRCSPISGHKSVSWYQQVLGQGPQFIFQYYEKEERGRGNFPDRFSARQFPNYSSELNVNALLLGDSALYLCASSVGTSGGVTQYFGPGTRLTVL.

V usage is TRBV10-3 and J usage is TRBJ2-3; TRBD2 matches at 13 bases. Germline loops: CDR1 ENHRY, CDR2 SYGVKD. The V segment lost 4 bases and the J segment 2 bases; nucleotides outside the gene matches: 3. The length of the CDR3 is 16 residues. The CDR3 loop is CAISGGLAGATDTQYF. For the CDR3, the DNA is TGTGCCATCAGTGGTGGACTAGCGGGAGCCACAGATACGCAGTATTTT.

The V gene is TRBV7-9, the J gene TRBJ1-5, with 9 positions matching TRBD1. This CDR3 has 14 residues. V lost 4 bases to trimming and J lost 7 bases; unmatched junction nucleotides: 5. Germline V lookup: CDR1 SEHNR, CDR2 FQNEAQ (reference sequence). CDR3: CASSSQGADQPQHF. Written as DNA, the CDR3 is TGTGCCAGCAGCTCACAGGGGGCAGACCAGCCCCAGCATTTT.

This chain links TRBV5-1 with TRBJ1-4; possible D gene TRBD1, 6 bases. The length of the CDR3 is 14 residues. Germline V gene sequence: CDR1 SGHRS, CDR2 YFSETQ. The V end was cut by 3 bases, the J end by 7 bases, with 13 bases between. Here the CDR3 reads CASSWEGGSEKLFF. The CDR3, as DNA: TGCGCCAGCAGCTGGGAAGGGGGTAGTGAAAAACTGTTTTTT.

The chain employs TRBV28 and TRBJ1-4; 9 bases agree with TRBD1. Germline trimming cut 2 bases from V and 4 bases from J; bases unmatched to any gene: 11. CDR3 length: 18 residues. Per the germline V gene, CDR1 is MDHEN and CDR2 is SYDVKM. The CDR3, as DNA: TGTGCCAGCAGTTTACCCCGAGGACAGGGGTGGTTTAATGAAAAACTGTTTTTT. It specifies CASSLPRGQGWFNEKLFF.

The CDR3 reads CASSEIREGQPQHF. The DNA of the CDR3 is TGTGCCAGCAGTGAAATCCGGGAGGGACAGCCCCAGCATTTT. This chain connects TRBV2 to TRBJ1-5; no firm D call. The CDR3 covers 14 residues. The V end was cut by 2 bases, the J end by 7 bases, with 12 bases between. Per the germline V gene, CDR1 is SNHLY and CDR2 is FYNNEI.

This rearrangement joins TRBV5-1 to TRBJ1-4; TRBD1 matches at 7 bases. Germline loops: CDR1 SGHRS, CDR2 YFSETQ. J was trimmed by 8 bases and V by 3 bases; bases with no gene match: 10. CDR3 length: 15 amino acids. The CDR3 sequence is CASSSMTGMGEKLFF. For the CDR3, the DNA is TGCGCCAGCAGCTCGATGACAGGGATGGGGGAAAAACTGTTTTTT.

V usage is TRBV6-5 and J usage is TRBJ1-5; no definite D call. CDR1 MNHEY and CDR2 SVGAGI come from the germline V gene. CDR3 length equals 12 residues. Trimming stripped 4 bases from V and 9 bases from J, with 10 bases between. CDR3 bases: TGTGCCAGCAGTTCCACCGCCGGGCCCCAGCATTTT. Its protein is CASSSTAGPQHF.

V usage is TRBV4-3 and J usage is TRBJ2-7; D uncertain. Germline CDR1 LGHNA, CDR2 YSLEER. V shed 0 bases and J shed 2 bases, with 8 bases lying between them. The CDR3 totals 14 residues. The CDR3 protein is CASSQEYATYEQYF. CDR3 sequence (DNA): TGCGCCAGCAGCCAAGAGTACGCTACCTACGAGCAGTACTTC.